These 23 T cell receptor beta chains originate from one sample sequenced in a study of OX40 agonist ivuxolimab in advanced cancers. Here immunoSEQ multiplex PCR was the method, and the copy in TCRdb shows in-frame clones only, minus some. The data hold about 70,000 clones, with approximately 89% observed a single time. The sequences come from CD4+ or CD8+ T cells sorted from blood, collected in a trial of the OX40 agonist ivuxolimab. The receptors originated from an adult with an advanced solid tumor such as melanoma, head and neck, liver or kidney cancer.

The chain has TRBV4-1 and TRBJ1-5, with TRBD1 matching over 8 bases. CDR1 MGHRA and CDR2 YSYEKL come from the germline V gene. CDR3 size: 17 residues. J gave up 9 bases and V 0 bases, and 13 bases lay outside the gene matches. The CDR3 reads CASSQDGGQEHWRPQHF. CDR3 sequence (DNA): TGCGCCAGCAGCCAAGATGGGGGACAGGAACATTGGAGGCCCCAGCATTTT.

This clone has only one observation. The J gene is TRBJ1-4, the V gene TRBV7-9; tentative D call: TRBD1 (6 bases). Germline V CDR1 and CDR2: SEHNR, FQNEAQ (reference sequence). There are 17 residues in the CDR3. V gave up 0 bases and J gave up 0 bases, with 11 bases separating them. Here the CDR3 reads CASSLATGDATNEKLFF. The DNA of the CDR3 is TGTGCCAGCAGCTTAGCGACAGGCGATGCAACTAATGAAAAACTGTTTTTT. The whole variable domain, remainder taken from reference TRBV7-9 and TRBJ1-4, is DTGVSQNPRHKITKRGQNVTFRCDPISEHNRLYWYRQTLGQGPEFLTYFQNEAQLEKSRLLSDRFSAERPKGSFSTLEIQRTEQGDSAMYLCASSLATGDATNEKLFFGSGTQLSVL.

The chain combines TRBV5-1 with TRBJ2-1, with TRBD2 matching 13 bases. The germline gives CDR1 SGHRS, CDR2 YFSETQ. V was clipped by 2 bases and J by 9 bases; unmatched bases: 11. The CDR3 spans 17 residues. DNA of the CDR3: TGCGCCAGCAGCTTAACCCGAGGACTAGCGGGAGTGGGTGAGCAGTTCTTC. Translating gives CASSLTRGLAGVGEQFF.

The V gene is TRBV9, the J gene TRBJ2-2, with 8 positions matching TRBD2. CDR1 is SGDLS and CDR2 is YYNGEE in the germline V gene. The CDR3 sequence is 15 residues long. Unmatched junction bases numbered 7, after V lost 2 bases and J lost 7 bases. DNA of the CDR3: TGTGCCAGCAGCGTCCGCCCCCTAGCGGGCGGGGAGCTGTTTTTT. Its translation: CASSVRPLAGGELFF.

The chain is built from TRBV5-1 and TRBJ2-3; 7 positions match TRBD1. Germline V lookup: CDR1 SGHRS, CDR2 YFSETQ. J was trimmed by 3 bases and V by 1 base; bases with no gene match: 11. This CDR3 is built from 17 residues. In DNA form, the CDR3 reads TGCGCCAGCAGCTTGCGCGGACAGGCCCGAGGGACAGATACGCAGTATTTT. This translates into CASSLRGQARGTDTQYF.

V usage is TRBV6-6 and J usage is TRBJ1-1; D unresolved. CDR3 length: 11 amino acids. V was shortened by 5 bases and J by 5 bases, with 6 bases between the two germline ends. Germline CDR1 is MNHNY and CDR2 is SVGAGI (reference sequence). The CDR3 protein is CASSGVTEAFF. The CDR3 nucleotides are TGTGCCAGCAGTGGGGTAACTGAAGCTTTCTTT.

V and J are TRBV9 and TRBJ2-2; TRBD1 agrees at 11 bases. The germline gives CDR1 SGDLS, CDR2 YYNGEE. The CDR3 spans 15 residues. V shed 6 bases, J shed 6 bases, and the junction held 7 bases outside the gene matches. CDR3 coding DNA: TGTGCCAGCACCAGGACAGGGGGCGCTGCCGGGGAGCTGTTTTTT. Translating gives CASTRTGGAAGELFF.

This clone was counted a single time. The chain is built from TRBV11-1 and TRBJ2-7; D unclear. Germline V gives CDR1 SGHAT, CDR2 FQDESV (reference sequence). The CDR3 is 15 amino acids. The V end was cut by 2 bases, the J end by 3 bases, with 14 bases between. The CDR3 is CASSLRLGSNYEQYF. CDR3 in DNA: TGTGCCAGCAGCTTAAGGCTGGGGTCCAACTACGAGCAGTACTTC.

The chain couples TRBV7-2 to TRBJ1-1; TRBD1 might be the D (6 bases). The CDR3 runs 15 residues. Germline V gene lookup returns CDR1 SGHTA and CDR2 FQGNSA. The V end was cut by 1 base, the J end by 3 bases, with 12 bases between. CDR3 sequence: CASSLVRGQYTEAFF. CDR3 DNA sequence: TGTGCCAGCAGCTTAGTACGGGGGCAATACACTGAAGCTTTCTTT.

Points on this clone: The junction departs from germline at one end; a sequencing error may be responsible. V is TRBV6-1 and J is TRBJ1-5; TRBD1 agrees at 7 bases. The V gene's germline CDR1 is MNHNS and CDR2 SASEGT. The CDR3 length is 16 residues. The CDR3 DNA follows: TGTGCCATCAGTGAGTCACCAGGGGGTAGCAATCAGCCCCAGCATTTT. It translates to CAISESPGGSNQPQHF.

The chain has TRBV10-2 and TRBJ1-4; possible D gene TRBD1, 6 bases. The CDR3 length is 12 residues. CDR1 is WSHSY and CDR2 is SAAADI in the germline V gene. Trimming took off 7 bases at V and 7 bases at J, with 10 bases between the two ends. The CDR3 region is CASKQGPEKLFF. The CDR3 DNA reads as TGCGCCAGCAAACAGGGACCTGAAAAACTGTTTTTT.

The chain employs TRBV30 and TRBJ2-7; no reliable D call. The germline CDR1 and CDR2 sequences are GTSNPN and SVGIG (reference sequence). V dropped 5 bases and J dropped 2 bases, with 16 bases sitting between them. The length of the CDR3 is 14 residues. The CDR3 reads CAWASDGTPYEQYF. The CDR3 DNA reads TGTGCCTGGGCTTCGGACGGAACACCCTACGAGCAGTACTTC. Looking up the rest from reference TRBV30 and TRBJ2-7 gives the full variable domain: SQTIHQWPATLVQPVGSPLSLECTVEGTSNPNLYWYRQAAGRGLQLLFYSVGIGQISSEVPQNLSASRPQDRQFILSSKKLLLSDSGFYLCAWASDGTPYEQYFGPGTRLTVT.

V usage is TRBV18 and J usage is TRBJ1-5; 12 bases fit TRBD1. Per germline, CDR1 KGHSH and CDR2 LQKENI. V shed 0 bases and J 6 bases; nucleotides not matched to a gene: 3. The CDR3 totals 16 residues. CDR3 sequence: CASSPPGQGASQPQHF. The CDR3 DNA sequence: TGTGCCAGCTCACCACCGGGACAGGGGGCGTCTCAGCCCCAGCATTTT.

The CDR3 bases are TGCGCCAGCAGGGCCGGGACTAGCGGGGGAAACCAAGAGACCCAGTACTTC. It is translated as CASRAGTSGGNQETQYF. The V gene is TRBV5-1, the J gene TRBJ2-5; 14 bases align to TRBD2. J lost 0 bases, V lost 5 bases, and 6 bases had no gene match. Germline V gives CDR1 SGHRS, CDR2 YFSETQ. The CDR3 totals 17 residues.

The chain has TRBV5-5 and TRBJ1-1; D is undetermined. The CDR3 is made up of 14 amino acids. Looked up from germline, CDR1 is SGHKS and CDR2 is YYEKEE (reference sequence). Trimming pared 2 bases from V and 0 bases from J, leaving 8 bases between. The CDR3 reads CASSLNGLNTEAFF. CDR3 sequence (DNA): TGTGCCAGCAGCTTAAACGGGCTGAACACTGAAGCTTTCTTT.

This clone was observed once. The chain recombines TRBV6-1 with TRBJ2-5; possibly TRBD1 for D (6 bases). Deletions cut 2 bases from V and 5 bases from J, with 9 bases between. Germline assignment: CDR1 MNHNS and CDR2 SASEGT. This CDR3 is built from 13 residues. The CDR3 DNA reads as TGTGCCAGCAGTGAAAACAGGGTGGAGACCCAGTACTTC. Residues: CASSENRVETQYF.

The J gene is TRBJ1-1, the V gene TRBV2, with D possibly matching TRBD1 (5 bases). Germline assignment: CDR1 SNHLY and CDR2 FYNNEI. Trimming took off 0 bases at V and 1 base at J, with 9 bases between the two ends. The length of the CDR3 is 15 residues. CDR3 DNA sequence: TGTGCCAGCAGTGAAGCGGGACTCTCGAACACTGAAGCTTTCTTT. Its translation: CASSEAGLSNTEAFF. Complete variable domain (other parts from reference TRBV2 and TRBJ1-1): EPEVTQTPSHQVTQMGQEVILRCVPISNHLYFYWYRQILGQKVEFLVSFYNNEISEKSEIFDDQFSVERPDGSNFTLKIRSTKLEDSAMYFCASSEAGLSNTEAFFGQGTRLTVV.

This chain connects TRBV10-3 to TRBJ2-7, with 8 nucleotides matching TRBD1. The CDR3 length is 13 residues. J gave up 6 bases and V 6 bases, and 7 bases lay outside the gene matches. Germline CDR1 is ENHRY and CDR2 is SYGVKD. CDR3 in DNA: TGTGCCATCAGCAAATCTACAGGGGGCGAGCAGTACTTC. It encodes CAISKSTGGEQYF.

The rearrangement joins TRBV18 to TRBJ2-5; 12 bases match TRBD2. The CDR3 totals 17 residues. In germline, CDR1 is KGHSH, CDR2 LQKENI. The junction had 7 bases not matched to a gene; V was cut back by 4 bases and J by 1 base. The DNA for the CDR3 is TGTGCCAGCTCACGGGCTTCGACTAGCGGGGGCCAAGAGACCCAGTACTTC. This translates into CASSRASTSGGQETQYF.

The J gene is TRBJ2-7, the V gene TRBV2; the D gene is possibly TRBD1 (5 bases). Germline CDR1 SNHLY, CDR2 FYNNEI. V was pared by 4 bases and J by 2 bases, with 15 bases between. The CDR3 covers 15 residues. The CDR3, as DNA: TGTGCCAGCAGTGTCACAGGATCACCGGCCTACGAGCAGTACTTC. Its translation: CASSVTGSPAYEQYF. Drawing the rest from reference TRBV2 and TRBJ2-7, the complete variable domain is EPEVTQTPSHQVTQMGQEVILRCVPISNHLYFYWYRQILGQKVEFLVSFYNNEISEKSEIFDDQFSVERPDGSNFTLKIRSTKLEDSAMYFCASSVTGSPAYEQYFGPGTRLTVT.

The V and J genes are TRBV5-1 and TRBJ2-3; the match to TRBD1 covers 7 bases. CDR1 and CDR2 (germline): SGHRS, YFSETQ. The V segment lost 3 bases and the J segment 2 bases; nucleotides outside the gene matches: 6. CDR3 length: 15 amino acids. The chain's CDR3 is CASSSGQVYTDTQYF. In DNA form, the CDR3 reads TGCGCCAGCAGCTCAGGACAGGTGTACACAGATACGCAGTATTTT.

The gene calls are TRBV5-1 and TRBJ2-1; D is ambiguous. This CDR3 spans 15 amino acids. Trimming pared 7 bases from V and 0 bases from J, leaving 14 bases between. Germline V gene sequence: CDR1 SGHRS, CDR2 YFSETQ. The CDR3 sequence: CASYSGPSSYNEQFF. The CDR3, as DNA: TGCGCCAGCTACTCCGGACCTAGCTCCTACAATGAGCAGTTCTTC.

This clone has only one observation. This chain joins TRBV15 and TRBJ1-6, with no clear D. V lost 3 bases to trimming and J lost 7 bases, with 16 bases between them. Germline CDR1 is LNHNV and CDR2 is YYDKDF (reference sequence). This CDR3 has 16 residues. The CDR3 DNA follows: TGTGCCACCAGCAGTCTCCCCCAATCGAAAAATTCACCCCTCCACTTT. It is translated as CATSSLPQSKNSPLHF.